The source of this T cell receptor beta chain is a study of radiotherapy plus CTLA-4 blockade in lung cancer. This CDR3 has 13 amino acids. Profiling relied on immunoSEQ multiplex PCR, and the TCRdb table lists in-frame clones only, not all of them. The table shows about 98,000 clones, with around 90% occurring only once. The V call is TRBV21-1, the J call TRBJ2-5. TRBV21-1 is noted as a pseudogene. The starting material was peripheral blood, obtained from a patient treated with radiotherapy plus ipilimumab. The sequence was obtained from a human donor with non-small cell lung cancer that progressed on radiotherapy plus ipilimumab. This CDR3 is CASSGDGQETQYF. The DNA of the CDR3 is TGTGCCAGCAGCGGGGACGGACAAGAGACCCAGTACTTC.